These 26 T cell receptor beta chains came from one sample sequenced in a study of CD8+ T cells in alopecia areata. As to treatment: oral pan-JAK inhibitor, 5-10 mg twice daily. Extracted from the samples, RNA was reverse transcribed into cDNA to serve as the sequencing template. Sequencing used immunoSEQ multiplex PCR; TCRdb keeps in-frame clones, though not all of them. This sample has 150,000 to 200,000 clones, with about 65% found just once. Sequences were derived from CD4+ T cells sorted from blood, sampled around week 50, from a patient treated with tofacitinib. The receptors were sampled from a human donor with alopecia areata.

The V gene is TRBV7-6, the J gene TRBJ2-1; D is uncertain. Germline V CDR1 and CDR2: SGHVS, FNYEAQ. There are 13 residues in the CDR3. Trimming took off 4 bases at V and 4 bases at J, with 8 bases between the two ends. The CDR3 region is CASSSPGYNEQFF. DNA for the CDR3: TGTGCCAGCAGCTCCCCCGGGTACAATGAGCAGTTCTTC.

The rearrangement uses TRBV9 and TRBJ2-1; 7 positions agree with TRBD1. The V segment lost 6 bases and the J segment 8 bases; nucleotides outside the gene matches: 14. The CDR3 has 15 residues. CDR1 is SGDLS and CDR2 is YYNGEE in the germline V gene. CDR3 nucleotide sequence: TGTGCCAGCAACCAAAAAGGGGGCCCCGGCGATGAGCAGTTCTTC. Translated, it gives CASNQKGGPGDEQFF. Looking up the rest from reference TRBV9 and TRBJ2-1 gives the full variable domain: DSGVTQTPKHLITATGQRVTLRCSPRSGDLSVYWYQQSLDQGLQFLIQYYNGEERAKGNILERFSAQQFPDLHSELNLSSLELGDSALYFCASNQKGGPGDEQFFGPGTRLTVL.

J is TRBJ2-1 and V is TRBV2; 12 bases are a match to TRBD2. This CDR3 spans 15 amino acids. CDR1 SNHLY and CDR2 FYNNEI come from the germline V gene. Unmatched junction bases numbered 5, after V lost 4 bases and J lost 7 bases. CDR3 nucleotide sequence: TGTGCCAGCAGTGGCTCTAGCGGGGGGGCGAATGAGCAGTTCTTC. Its translation is CASSGSSGGANEQFF.

The rearrangement links TRBV20-1 to TRBJ1-1; 10 positions agree with TRBD1. This CDR3 has 11 residues. Trimming cost V 7 bases and J 4 bases; bases outside gene matches: 0. Germline CDR1 reads DFQATT; CDR2 reads SNEGSKA (reference sequence). The chain's CDR3 is CSGQGATEAFF. Written as DNA, the CDR3 is TGCAGTGGACAGGGGGCCACTGAAGCTTTCTTT.

A note on this clone: Other DNA sequences in this sample translate to the same CDR3. The chain carries TRBV9 and TRBJ1-1, with D unclear. The V end lost 0 bases, the J end lost 0 bases, and 3 bases lay between the germline ends. Germline V CDR1 and CDR2: SGDLS, YYNGEE. CDR3 length equals 13 residues. CDR3 nucleotides: TGTGCCAGCAGCGTAGCTGTGAACACTGAAGCTTTCTTT. It translates to CASSVAVNTEAFF.

The chain joins TRBV6-6 to TRBJ2-7; 9 nucleotides align to TRBD2. The V gene's germline CDR1 is MNHNY and CDR2 SVGAGI (reference sequence). The CDR3 consists of 13 residues. Germline trimming cut 5 bases from V and 4 bases from J; bases unmatched to any gene: 3. CDR3 amino acids: CASSSGGPYEQYF. CDR3 coding DNA: TGTGCCAGCAGTAGCGGGGGGCCATACGAGCAGTACTTC.

Only a few counts were recorded for this clone. One end of the junction fails to match germline, which may point to a read error. The V gene is TRBV29-1, the J gene TRBJ1-1, with 7 bases lining up with TRBD1. Germline V gene lookup returns CDR1 SQVTM and CDR2 ANQGSEA. The CDR3 is made up of 9 amino acids. The chain's CDR3 is CSVEEGGGF. The CDR3 DNA follows: TGCAGCGTTGAAGAAGGGGGCGGGTTT. Drawing the rest from reference TRBV29-1 and TRBJ1-1, the complete variable domain is SAVISQKPSRDICQRGTSLTIQCQVDSQVTMMFWYRQQPGQSLTLIATANQGSEATYESGFVIDKFPISRPNLTFSTLTVSNMSPEDSSIYLCSVEEGGGFGQGTRLTVV.

The sample holds a few counts of this clone. A junction boundary mismatches the germline segment, possibly from a read error. This chain links TRBV13 with TRBJ1-5; D gene unclear. The CDR3 consists of 14 residues. Germline CDR1 and CDR2: PRHDT and FYEKMQ (reference sequence). The CDR3 DNA reads TGTGCCAGCAGCTTAGGTGGTAGCCATCAGCCCCAGCATTTT. It specifies CASSLGGSHQPQHF.

In regard to this clone: Different DNA sequences within this sample yield the same CDR3. V gene TRBV29-1 combines with J gene TRBJ1-2; perhaps TRBD1 as D (6 bases). There are 12 residues in the CDR3. CDR1 and CDR2 (germline): SQVTM, ANQGSEA. Trimming removed 4 bases from V and 0 bases from J, with 6 bases in between. The CDR3 bases are TGCAGCGTTGGGGACACTAACTATGGCTACACCTTC. Translation: CSVGDTNYGYTF.

This chain connects TRBV4-3 to TRBJ2-3; 9 bases map to TRBD2. Germline V gene data show CDR1 as LGHNA and CDR2 as YSLEER. The ends lost 0 bases at V and 6 bases at J; junction bases unmatched: 10. The CDR3 loop spans 17 amino acids. As DNA, the CDR3 is TGCGCCAGCAGCCAAGATCGTCTTAGCGGGGGTCTGGATACGCAGTATTTT. Protein sequence: CASSQDRLSGGLDTQYF.

This chain links TRBV29-1 with TRBJ1-1; 7 bases fit TRBD1. The J segment lost 6 bases and the V segment lost 6 bases, leaving 10 bases of the junction unmatched. The CDR3 is 13 amino acids. Germline V gives CDR1 SQVTM, CDR2 ANQGSEA. Here the CDR3 reads CSVVPTGLAEAFF. The CDR3 region has the DNA TGCAGCGTCGTCCCGACAGGGTTGGCTGAAGCTTTCTTT.

In this sample, this clone turned up once. The chain is built from TRBV25-1 and TRBJ2-3; no reliable D call. V lost 4 bases to trimming and J lost 2 bases, with 10 bases between them. CDR1 is MGHDK, CDR2 SYGVNS, per germline. The CDR3 has 14 residues. In nucleotides, the CDR3 is TGTGCCAGCAGTGGGGAACTAATCACAGATACGCAGTATTTT. This translates into CASSGELITDTQYF.

CDR3 region: CASSLLRETQYF. CDR3 nucleotides: TGTGCCAGCAGCTTATTGAGAGAGACCCAGTACTTC. The chain links TRBV11-2 to TRBJ2-5; D gene ambiguous. V lost 2 bases to trimming and J lost 4 bases, with 5 bases between them. From germline, CDR1 is SGHAT and CDR2 FQNNGV. The CDR3 covers 12 residues. Based on the CDR3 plus reference TRBV11-2 and TRBJ2-5, the full variable domain is EAGVAQSPRYKIIEKRQSVAFWCNPISGHATLYWYQQILGQGPKLLIQFQNNGVVDDSQLPKDRFSAERLKGVDSTLKIQPAKLEDSAVYLCASSLLRETQYFGPGTRLLVL.

The gene calls are TRBV9 and TRBJ1-2; the match to TRBD1 covers 9 bases. The germline CDR1 and CDR2 sequences are SGDLS and YYNGEE. The V segment lost 0 bases and the J segment 0 bases; nucleotides outside the gene matches: 0. The CDR3 loop spans 15 amino acids. The CDR3 region is CASSVGDRANYGYTF. Here the CDR3 DNA reads TGTGCCAGCAGCGTAGGGGACAGGGCTAACTATGGCTACACCTTC.

The V call is TRBV29-1, the J call TRBJ2-2; 7 bases align to TRBD1. The CDR3 length is 14 residues. J gave up 7 bases and V 4 bases, and 9 bases lay outside the gene matches. Germline V gene sequence: CDR1 SQVTM, CDR2 ANQGSEA. The CDR3 bases are TGCAGCGTTGCTCCCGGGACAGCCCTCGGGGAGCTGTTTTTT. Its translation is CSVAPGTALGELFF.

In regard to this clone: This sample includes further DNA sequences coding for the same CDR3. This sequence joins TRBV29-1 and TRBJ1-5, with 8 nucleotides matching TRBD1. Per germline, CDR1 SQVTM and CDR2 ANQGSEA. This CDR3 is 14 amino acids long. Losses at the gene ends were 6 bases for V and 1 base for J; bases not matched to a gene: 5. CDR3: CSVAGQGSNQPQHF. CDR3 coding DNA: TGCAGCGTCGCCGGACAGGGCAGCAATCAGCCCCAGCATTTT. The whole variable domain, filled in from reference TRBV29-1 and TRBJ1-5, reads SAVISQKPSRDICQRGTSLTIQCQVDSQVTMMFWYRQQPGQSLTLIATANQGSEATYESGFVIDKFPISRPNLTFSTLTVSNMSPEDSSIYLCSVAGQGSNQPQHFGDGTRLSIL.

This clone has only one observation. The chain joins TRBV6-5 to TRBJ2-7; 7 nucleotides align to TRBD2. The V and J ends lost 4 bases and 7 bases, in that order; junction bases with no gene match: 7. The CDR3 consists of 13 residues. The germline gives CDR1 MNHEY, CDR2 SVGAGI. CDR3 in amino acids: CASSLTPGGEQYF. DNA of the CDR3: TGTGCCAGCAGTTTGACGCCCGGGGGGGAGCAGTACTTC.

About this clone itself: The same CDR3 arises from other DNA sequences in this sample as well. J is TRBJ2-7 and V is TRBV19, with no clear D. The CDR3 is 11 amino acids. The germline gives CDR1 LNHDA, CDR2 SQIVND (reference sequence). V was shortened by 4 bases and J by 3 bases, with 4 bases between the two germline ends. DNA of the CDR3: TGTGCCAGTAGTAACGGCTACGAGCAGTACTTC. Amino acid sequence: CASSNGYEQYF.

V and J are TRBV6-4 and TRBJ1-6; weak D call: TRBD1 (6 bases). Trimming cost V 5 bases and J 6 bases, with 11 bases left between them. The CDR3 loop spans 14 amino acids. The germline V gene has CDR1 MRHNA and CDR2 SNTAGT. This CDR3 is CASSPRGANSPLHF. CDR3 DNA: TGTGCCAGCAGTCCTCGGGGGGCTAATTCACCCCTCCACTTT.

This CDR3 is CSVADTIGSTEAFF. CDR3 nucleotide sequence: TGCAGCGTTGCGGACACAATCGGGAGCACTGAAGCTTTCTTT. The chain couples TRBV29-1 to TRBJ1-1, with D perhaps matching TRBD1 (5 bases). The CDR3 sequence is 14 residues long. Trimming took off 4 bases at V and 4 bases at J, with 16 bases between the two ends. CDR1 and CDR2 (germline): SQVTM, ANQGSEA.

A few counts support this clone. V is TRBV29-1 and J is TRBJ2-3, with D maybe TRBD2 (6 bases). The germline V and J ends were trimmed by 4 bases and 0 bases, with 8 bases remaining between them. Germline lookup yields CDR1 SQVTM and CDR2 ANQGSEA. The CDR3 sequence is 13 residues long. CDR3 nucleotide sequence: TGCAGCGTTGCCGCGGGGAGCACAGATACGCAGTATTTT. Its translation is CSVAAGSTDTQYF.

This clone was found a few times. V usage is TRBV4-2 and J usage is TRBJ2-1; no definite D call. Trimming removed 2 bases at V and 10 bases at J, with 12 bases between. Germline V gene lookup returns CDR1 LGHNA and CDR2 YNFKEQ. The CDR3 loop spans 13 amino acids. CDR3 residues: CASSQLGLSEQFF. The CDR3 region has the DNA TGTGCCAGCAGCCAACTCGGTTTATCGGAGCAGTTCTTC.

V usage is TRBV9 and J usage is TRBJ2-1; D may be TRBD2 (5 bases). CDR1 and CDR2 (germline): SGDLS, YYNGEE. This CDR3 comprises 14 residues. The germline V and J ends were trimmed by 2 bases and 0 bases, with 6 bases remaining between them. The CDR3 sequence is CASSVGSSYNEQFF. CDR3 coding DNA: TGTGCCAGCAGCGTGGGGAGCTCCTACAATGAGCAGTTCTTC.

This clone was counted a few times. V gene TRBV30 combines with J gene TRBJ2-5; possible D gene TRBD1, 6 bases. Per germline, CDR1 GTSNPN and CDR2 SVGIG (reference sequence). The CDR3 consists of 12 residues. Trimming cost V 5 bases and J 2 bases, with 9 bases left between them. The CDR3 coding sequence is TGTGCCTGGGGACAGTTACAAGAGACCCAGTACTTC. It encodes CAWGQLQETQYF.

This clone was seen more than once but under ten times. The V gene is TRBV29-1, the J gene TRBJ2-2; a weak D match, TRBD1 (5 bases). The CDR3 spans 12 residues. The V and J ends lost 7 bases and 8 bases respectively, with 14 bases between them. Looked up from germline, CDR1 is SQVTM and CDR2 is ANQGSEA. This CDR3 reads CSARQYGGELFF. The CDR3 coding sequence is TGCAGCGCTCGACAGTACGGAGGGGAGCTGTTTTTT.

The genes are TRBV5-6 and TRBJ2-7; either TRBD1 or TRBD2 may supply D (5 bases each). The CDR3 has 14 amino acids. V lost 2 bases and J lost 5, with 14 bases in between. The germline V gene has CDR1 SGHDT and CDR2 YYEEEE. The CDR3 nucleotides are TGTGCCAGCAGCTTCTTATCCGAGGGGCACGAGCAGTACTTC. It yields the protein CASSFLSEGHEQYF.